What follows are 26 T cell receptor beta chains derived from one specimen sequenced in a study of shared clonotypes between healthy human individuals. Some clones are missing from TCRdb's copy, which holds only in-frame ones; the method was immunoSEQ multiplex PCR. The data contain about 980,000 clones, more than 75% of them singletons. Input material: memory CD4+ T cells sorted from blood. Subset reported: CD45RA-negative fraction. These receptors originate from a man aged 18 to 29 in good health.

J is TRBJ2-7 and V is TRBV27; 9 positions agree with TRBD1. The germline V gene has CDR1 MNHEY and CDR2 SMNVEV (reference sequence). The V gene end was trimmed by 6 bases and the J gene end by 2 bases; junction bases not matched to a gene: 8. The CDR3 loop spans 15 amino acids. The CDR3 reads CASSSQGAFAYEQYF. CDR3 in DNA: TGTGCCAGCAGCTCACAGGGGGCTTTTGCCTACGAGCAGTACTTC.

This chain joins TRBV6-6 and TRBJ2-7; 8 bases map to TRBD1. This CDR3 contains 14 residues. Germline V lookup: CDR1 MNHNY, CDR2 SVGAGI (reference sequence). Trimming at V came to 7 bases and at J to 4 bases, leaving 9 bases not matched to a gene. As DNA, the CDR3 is TGTGCCAGCACTGGCAGACAGGGGCTTTACGAGCAGTACTTC. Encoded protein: CASTGRQGLYEQYF.

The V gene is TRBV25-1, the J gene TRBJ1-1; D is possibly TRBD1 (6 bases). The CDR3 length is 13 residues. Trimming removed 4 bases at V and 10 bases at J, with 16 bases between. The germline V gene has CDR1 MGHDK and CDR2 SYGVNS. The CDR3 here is CASSGIIRGRAFF. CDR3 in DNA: TGTGCCAGCAGTGGAATAATCAGGGGTAGAGCTTTCTTT.

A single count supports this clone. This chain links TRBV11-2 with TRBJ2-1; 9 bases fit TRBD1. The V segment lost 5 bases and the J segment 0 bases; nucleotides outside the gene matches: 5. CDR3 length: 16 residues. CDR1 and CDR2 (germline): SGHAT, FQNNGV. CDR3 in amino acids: CASSPGTGSSYNEQFF. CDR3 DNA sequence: TGTGCCAGCAGCCCAGGGACAGGGAGCTCCTACAATGAGCAGTTCTTC.

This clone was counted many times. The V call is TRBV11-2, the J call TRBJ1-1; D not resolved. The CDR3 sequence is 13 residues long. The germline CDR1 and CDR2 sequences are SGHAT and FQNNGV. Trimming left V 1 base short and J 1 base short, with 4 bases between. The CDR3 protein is CASSLGANTEAFF. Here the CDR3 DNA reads TGTGCCAGCAGCTTAGGGGCGAACACTGAAGCTTTCTTT.

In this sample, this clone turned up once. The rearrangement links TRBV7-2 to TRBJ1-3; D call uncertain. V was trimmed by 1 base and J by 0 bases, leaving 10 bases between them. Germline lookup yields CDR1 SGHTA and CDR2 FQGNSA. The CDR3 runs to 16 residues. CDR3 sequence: CASSLGMADSGNTIYF. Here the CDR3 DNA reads TGTGCCAGCAGCTTAGGGATGGCCGACTCTGGAAACACCATATATTTT.

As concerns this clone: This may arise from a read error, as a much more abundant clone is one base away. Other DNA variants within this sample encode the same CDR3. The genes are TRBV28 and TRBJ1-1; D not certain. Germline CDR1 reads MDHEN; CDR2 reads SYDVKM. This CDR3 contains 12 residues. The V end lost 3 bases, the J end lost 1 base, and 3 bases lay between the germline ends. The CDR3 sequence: CASSLRNTEAFF. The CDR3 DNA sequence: TGTGCCAGCAGTTTGAGGAACACTGAAGCTTTCTTT.

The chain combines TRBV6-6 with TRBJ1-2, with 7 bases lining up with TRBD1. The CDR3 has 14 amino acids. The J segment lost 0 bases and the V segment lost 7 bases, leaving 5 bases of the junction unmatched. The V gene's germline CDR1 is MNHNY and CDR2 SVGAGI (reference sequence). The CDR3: CASNPGGTNYGYTF. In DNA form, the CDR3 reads TGTGCCAGCAATCCAGGGGGTACTAACTATGGCTACACCTTC.

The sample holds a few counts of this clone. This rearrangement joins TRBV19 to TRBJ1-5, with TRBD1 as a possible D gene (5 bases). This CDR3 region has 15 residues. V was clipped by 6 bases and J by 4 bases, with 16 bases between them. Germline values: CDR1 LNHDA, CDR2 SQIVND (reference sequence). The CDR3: CASSSARVRNQPQHF. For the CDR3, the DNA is TGTGCCAGTAGCTCCGCCAGGGTACGGAATCAGCCCCAGCATTTT.

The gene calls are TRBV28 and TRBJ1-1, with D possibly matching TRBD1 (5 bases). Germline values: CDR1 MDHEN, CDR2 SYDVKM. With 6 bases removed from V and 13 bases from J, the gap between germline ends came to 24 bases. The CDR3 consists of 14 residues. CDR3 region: CASSQSPPHPRGFF. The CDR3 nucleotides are TGTGCCAGCAGCCAATCCCCGCCCCACCCTAGGGGTTTCTTT.

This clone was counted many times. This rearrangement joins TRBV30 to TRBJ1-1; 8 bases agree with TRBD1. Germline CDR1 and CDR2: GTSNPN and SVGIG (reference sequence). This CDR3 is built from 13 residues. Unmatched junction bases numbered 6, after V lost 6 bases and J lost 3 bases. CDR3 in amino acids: CACYRGWYTEAFF. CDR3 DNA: TGTGCCTGTTACAGGGGGTGGTACACTGAAGCTTTCTTT.

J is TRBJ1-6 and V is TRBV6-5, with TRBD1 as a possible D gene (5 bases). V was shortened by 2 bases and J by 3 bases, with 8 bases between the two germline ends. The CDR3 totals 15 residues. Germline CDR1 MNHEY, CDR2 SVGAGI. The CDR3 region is CASSYQGRYNSPLHF. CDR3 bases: TGTGCCAGCAGTTACCAGGGCCGCTATAATTCACCCCTCCACTTT.

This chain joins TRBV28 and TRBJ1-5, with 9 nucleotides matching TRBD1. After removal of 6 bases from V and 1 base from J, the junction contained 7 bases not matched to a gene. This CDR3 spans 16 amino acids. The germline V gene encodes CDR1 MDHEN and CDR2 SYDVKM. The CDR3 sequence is CASSPGTGRSNQPQHF. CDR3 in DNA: TGTGCCAGCAGCCCCGGGACAGGGAGAAGCAATCAGCCCCAGCATTTT. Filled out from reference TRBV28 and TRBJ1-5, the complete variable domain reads DVKVTQSSRYLVKRTGEKVFLECVQDMDHENMFWYRQDPGLGLRLIYFSYDVKMKEKGDIPEGYSVSREKKERFSLILESASTNQTSMYLCASSPGTGRSNQPQHFGDGTRLSIL.

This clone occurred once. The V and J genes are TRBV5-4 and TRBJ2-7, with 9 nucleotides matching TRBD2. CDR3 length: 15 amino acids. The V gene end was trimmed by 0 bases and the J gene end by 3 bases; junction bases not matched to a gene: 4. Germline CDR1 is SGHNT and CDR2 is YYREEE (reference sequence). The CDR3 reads CASSLGPSGDYEQYF. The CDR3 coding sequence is TGTGCCAGCAGCTTGGGCCCTAGCGGGGACTACGAGCAGTACTTC.

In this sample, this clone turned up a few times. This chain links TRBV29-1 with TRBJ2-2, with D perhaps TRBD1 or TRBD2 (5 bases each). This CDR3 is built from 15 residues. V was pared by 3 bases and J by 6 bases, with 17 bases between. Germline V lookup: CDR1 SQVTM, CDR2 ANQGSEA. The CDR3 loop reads CSVEGDGKGSGELFF. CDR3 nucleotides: TGCAGCGTTGAGGGGGACGGCAAAGGTTCCGGGGAGCTGTTTTTT.

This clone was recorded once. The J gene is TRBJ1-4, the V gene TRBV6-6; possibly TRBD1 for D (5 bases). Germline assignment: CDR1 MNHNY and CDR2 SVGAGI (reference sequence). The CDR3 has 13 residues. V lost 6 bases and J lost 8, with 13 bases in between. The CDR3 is CASSSRTQEKLFF. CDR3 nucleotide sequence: TGTGCCAGCAGCTCCCGGACACAGGAAAAACTGTTTTTT.

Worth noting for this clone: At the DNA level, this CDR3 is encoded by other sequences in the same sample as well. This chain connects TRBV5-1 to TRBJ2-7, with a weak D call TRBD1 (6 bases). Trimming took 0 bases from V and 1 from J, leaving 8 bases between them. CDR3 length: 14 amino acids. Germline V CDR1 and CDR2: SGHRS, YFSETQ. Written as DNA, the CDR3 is TGCGCCAGCAGCTTGGAAGGGGGATCCTACGAGCAGTACTTC. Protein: CASSLEGGSYEQYF.

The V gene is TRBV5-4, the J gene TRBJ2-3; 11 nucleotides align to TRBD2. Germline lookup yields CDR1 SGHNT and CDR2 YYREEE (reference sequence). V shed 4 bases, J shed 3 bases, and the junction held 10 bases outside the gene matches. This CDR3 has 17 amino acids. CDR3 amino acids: CASSPAASGRMTDTQYF. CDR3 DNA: TGTGCCAGCAGCCCGGCGGCTAGCGGGAGGATGACAGATACGCAGTATTTT.

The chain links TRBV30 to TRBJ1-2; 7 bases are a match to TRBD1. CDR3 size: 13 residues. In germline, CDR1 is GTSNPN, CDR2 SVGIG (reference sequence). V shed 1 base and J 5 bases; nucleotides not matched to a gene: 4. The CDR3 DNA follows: TGTGCCTGGAGTGCAGGGGGACGGTATGGCTACACCTTC. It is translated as CAWSAGGRYGYTF.

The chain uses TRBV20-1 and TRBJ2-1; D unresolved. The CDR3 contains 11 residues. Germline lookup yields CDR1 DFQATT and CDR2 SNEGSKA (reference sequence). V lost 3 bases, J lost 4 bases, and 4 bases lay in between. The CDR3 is CSASVYNEQFF. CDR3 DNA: TGCAGTGCTAGTGTATACAATGAGCAGTTCTTC.

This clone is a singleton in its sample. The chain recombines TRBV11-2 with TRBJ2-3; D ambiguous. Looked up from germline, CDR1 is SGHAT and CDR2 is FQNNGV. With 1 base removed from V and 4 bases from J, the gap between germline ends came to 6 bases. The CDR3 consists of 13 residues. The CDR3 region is CASSLARSDTQYF. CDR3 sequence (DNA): TGTGCCAGCAGCTTAGCGAGGTCAGATACGCAGTATTTT. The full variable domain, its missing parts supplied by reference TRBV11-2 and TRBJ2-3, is EAGVAQSPRYKIIEKRQSVAFWCNPISGHATLYWYQQILGQGPKLLIQFQNNGVVDDSQLPKDRFSAERLKGVDSTLKIQPAKLEDSAVYLCASSLARSDTQYFGPGTRLTVL.

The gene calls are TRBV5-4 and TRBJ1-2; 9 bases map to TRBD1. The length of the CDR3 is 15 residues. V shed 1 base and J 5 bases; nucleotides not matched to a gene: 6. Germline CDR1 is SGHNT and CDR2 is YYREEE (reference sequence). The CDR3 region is CASSLPDRGGYGYTF. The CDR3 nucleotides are TGTGCCAGCAGCTTGCCCGACAGGGGGGGATATGGCTACACCTTC.

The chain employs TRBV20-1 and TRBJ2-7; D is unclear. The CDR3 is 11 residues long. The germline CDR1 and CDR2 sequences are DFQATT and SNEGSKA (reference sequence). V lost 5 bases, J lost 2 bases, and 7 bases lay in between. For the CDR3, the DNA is TGCAGTGCTTTTTTAACCTACGAGCAGTACTTC. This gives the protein CSAFLTYEQYF.

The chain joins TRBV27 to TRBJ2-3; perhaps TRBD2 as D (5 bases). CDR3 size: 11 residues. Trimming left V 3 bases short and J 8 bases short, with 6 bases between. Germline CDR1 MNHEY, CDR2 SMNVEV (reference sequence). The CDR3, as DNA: TGTGCCAGCAGTTTCGGGGTTACGCAGTATTTT. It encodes CASSFGVTQYF.

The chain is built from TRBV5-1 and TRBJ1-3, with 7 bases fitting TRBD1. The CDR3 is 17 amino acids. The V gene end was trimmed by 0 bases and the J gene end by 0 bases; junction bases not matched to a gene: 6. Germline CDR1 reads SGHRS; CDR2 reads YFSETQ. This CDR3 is CASSLGTGESSGNTIYF. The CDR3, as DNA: TGCGCCAGCAGCTTGGGGACAGGCGAGAGCTCTGGAAACACCATATATTTT.

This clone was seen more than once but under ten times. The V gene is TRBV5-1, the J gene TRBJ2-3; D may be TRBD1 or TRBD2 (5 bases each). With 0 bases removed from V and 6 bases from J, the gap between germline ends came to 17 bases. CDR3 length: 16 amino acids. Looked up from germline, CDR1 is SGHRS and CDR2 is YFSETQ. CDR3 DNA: TGCGCCAGCAGCTTGGCAGGGACCAGCAGAGCGGATACGCAGTATTTT. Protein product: CASSLAGTSRADTQYF.